In this sample, the clone carrying this T cell receptor (beta chain) turned up many times. Its antigen is unknown. This entry is derived from a study of blood T cells in healthy people across ages. Study observations and caveats: Considered underestimates were the diversity estimates obtained from one million T cells.

Then a second PCR, running about 7 to 11 cycles, was carried out with a sample-barcoded 5' primer and a J-beta primer mix. Each TCR beta cDNA got a 12-nucleotide random molecular identifier. TCRdb re-called the 5' RACE reads through MiXCR, storing one row per CDR3 protein. Of 850,000 to 1,000,000 distinct CDR3 sequences listed, approximately 49% are singletons. Isolation per sample recovered at least 7 million PBMCs. The origin of this receptor is a man aged 25 to 40 in good health. Sequenced material: blood.

CDR3 amino acids: CASQTTWYQETQYF. The DNA for the CDR3 is TGTGCCAGCCAAACCACTTGGTACCAAGAGACCCAGTACTTC. The chain recombines TRBV2 with TRBJ2-5; D is ambiguous. CDR1 is SNHLY, CDR2 FYNNEI, per germline. Trimming removed 8 bases from V and 0 bases from J, with 13 bases in between. The CDR3 extends over 14 amino acids.